This is a list of T cell receptor beta chains from one sample in a study of T-cell reconstitution after alpha-beta-depleted transplantation in children. Via MiXCR, TCRdb re-called the PCR reads, giving one row per CDR3 protein. Of hundreds of thousands of distinct CDR3 sequences detected, approximately 15% appear once; the ten largest clones hold approximately 5%. Source: PBMCs, mostly from graft donor cells, taken 360 days after TCRalphabeta/CD19-depleted stem cell transplant. The receptors shown here come from a male patient younger than 18 who had a stem cell transplant for acute lymphoblastic leukemia, so the T cells may come from the graft donor. The CDR3 runs from the conserved cysteine through the conserved F or W. D genes are given only for firm matches. Rows give clone size only sometimes, using once, few, many, or a class for an expanded clone.

J gene,clone size,D gene,V gene,CDR3 protein,CDR3 DNA
TRBJ1-2,few,-,TRBV29-1,CSVALGRARDGYTF,TGCAGCGTGGCCCTGGGGCGGGCTCGGGATGGCTACACCTTC
TRBJ1-5,-,-,TRBV4-1,CASSHPMGARSNQPQHF,TGCGCCAGCAGCCATCCAATGGGGGCGAGGAGCAATCAGCCCCAGCATTTT
TRBJ2-1,-,-,TRBV20-1,CSARSGTREQFF,TGCAGTGCTAGATCGGGGACACGAGAGCAGTTCTTC
TRBJ2-7,many,TRBD2,TRBV3-1,CASSQWLAVSYEQYF,TGTGCCAGCAGCCAGTGGCTAGCGGTCTCCTACGAGCAGTACTTC
TRBJ2-7,-,-,TRBV11-1,CASSLAFRLNYEQYF,TGTGCCAGCAGCTTAGCCTTTCGACTGAACTACGAGCAGTACTTC
TRBJ2-7,-,-,TRBV20-1,CSARDWASYEQYF,TGCAGTGCTAGAGATTGGGCCTCCTACGAGCAGTACTTC
TRBJ2-1,many,TRBD2,TRBV5-1,CASSPVAGGPNEQFF,TGCGCCAGCAGCCCAGTAGCGGGAGGGCCGAATGAGCAGTTCTTC
TRBJ2-3,-,TRBD2,TRBV10-3,CAISGPTSGARGDTQYF,TGTGCCATCAGTGGCCCGACTAGCGGGGCCCGGGGAGATACGCAGTATTTT
TRBJ2-1,-,TRBD2,TRBV28,CASMAGLAVNEQFF,TGTGCCAGCATGGCTGGGCTAGCGGTAAATGAGCAGTTCTTC
TRBJ1-2,-,-,TRBV28,CASRGLGYTF,TGTGCCAGCCGGGGGCTGGGCTACACCTTC
TRBJ2-1,-,-,TRBV27,CASGPGPPMEQFF,TGTGCCAGCGGTCCAGGGCCCCCAATGGAGCAGTTCTTC
TRBJ2-5,few,TRBD1,TRBV7-2,CASSLQRDRGRETQYF,TGTGCCAGCAGCTTACAACGGGACAGGGGGCGGGAGACCCAGTACTTC
TRBJ2-5,few,-,TRBV4-2,CASSQSAGRQETQYF,TGTGCCAGCAGCCAATCGGCGGGACGACAAGAGACCCAGTACTTC
TRBJ1-1,few,-,TRBV5-1,CASSFLGAGDTEAFF,TGCGCCAGCAGCTTCCTTGGGGCAGGAGACACTGAAGCTTTCTTT
TRBJ1-1,-,-,TRBV21-1,CASSKGDRVGTEAFF,TGTGCCAGCAGCAAAGGGGACAGGGTGGGGACTGAAGCTTTCTTT
TRBJ1-1,-,-,TRBV5-1,CASRRGQMNTEAFF,TGCGCCAGCAGAAGGGGACAAATGAACACTGAAGCTTTCTTT
TRBJ2-4,few,-,TRBV9,CASSVGGVKNIQYF,TGTGCCAGCAGCGTCGGTGGGGTCAAAAACATTCAGTACTTC
TRBJ1-2,few,-,TRBV2,CASSEDSYYGYTF,TGTGCCAGCAGTGAGGACAGCTACTATGGCTACACCTTC
TRBJ2-3,few,TRBD2,TRBV11-3,CASSRGASGGHTQYF,TGTGCCAGCAGCCGGGGGGCTAGCGGGGGGCATACGCAGTATTTT
TRBJ2-7,few,-,TRBV29-1,CSVGQTHEQYF,TGCAGCGTTGGCCAGACCCACGAGCAGTACTTC
TRBJ2-1,-,-,TRBV7-9,CASSYGVGRSSYNEQFF,TGTGCCAGCAGCTACGGGGTCGGCCGAAGCTCCTACAATGAGCAGTTCTTC
TRBJ2-3,many,-,TRBV12-3/TRBV12-4,CASSSQGLRTPTDTQYF,TGTGCCAGCAGTTCCCAGGGATTAAGAACCCCCACAGATACGCAGTATTTT
TRBJ2-6,many,-,TRBV7-3,CASRSQSSGANVLTF,TGTGCCAGCAGATCACAGAGCTCTGGGGCCAACGTCCTGACTTTC
TRBJ2-5,few,TRBD1,TRBV9,CASSAGDSLRETQYF,TGTGCCAGCAGCGCCGGGGACAGCCTAAGGGAGACCCAGTACTTC
TRBJ2-5,few,-,TRBV4-2,CASSHEYPTGTQYF,TGTGCCAGCAGCCATGAATACCCGACAGGAACCCAGTACTTC
TRBJ2-5,-,-,TRBV5-5,CASSLKQGWETQYF,TGTGCCAGCAGCTTGAAACAGGGTTGGGAGACCCAGTACTTC
TRBJ2-1,few,TRBD2,TRBV25-1,CAPRGGGSHNEQFF,TGTGCCCCGAGGGGCGGGGGGTCACACAATGAGCAGTTCTTC
TRBJ2-7,few,-,TRBV6-1,CASSKLSGSYEQYF,TGTGCCAGCAGCAAACTAAGCGGATCCTACGAGCAGTACTTC
TRBJ2-1,-,-,TRBV11-2,CASSLDYRRAGKDNEQFF,TGTGCCAGCAGCTTAGATTACCGCAGGGCGGGGAAAGACAATGAGCAGTTCTTC
TRBJ2-7,-,-,TRBV21-1,CASQTLPGSYEQYF,TGTGCCAGTCAAACCCTTCCCGGCTCCTACGAGCAGTACTTC
TRBJ1-1,few,-,TRBV18,CASSVTVANTEAFF,TGTGCCAGCTCTGTGACAGTGGCGAACACTGAAGCTTTCTTT
TRBJ2-2,few,-,TRBV7-9,CASSPITRVLAGELFF,TGTGCCAGCAGCCCCATCACCAGGGTTTTGGCCGGGGAGCTGTTTTTT
TRBJ2-2,-,-,TRBV24-1,CATSDHGQTGELFF,TGTGCCACCAGTGACCACGGACAGACCGGGGAGCTGTTTTTT
TRBJ2-7,-,-,TRBV19,CASSISGRGEQYF,TGTGCCAGTAGTATATCGGGACGAGGCGAGCAGTACTTC
TRBJ2-2,few,-,TRBV7-8,CASSYRLVYTGELFF,TGTGCCAGCAGCTACCGACTAGTATACACCGGGGAGCTGTTTTTT
TRBJ2-1,many,-,TRBV5-1,CASSEQPTGNLYNEQFF,TGCGCCAGCAGCGAGCAGCCCACAGGAAACCTATACAATGAGCAGTTCTTC
TRBJ2-7,few,-,TRBV15,CATSRDPIGGFSYEQYF,TGTGCCACCAGCAGAGACCCCATAGGCGGATTCTCCTACGAGCAGTACTTC
TRBJ2-5,many,-,TRBV7-7,CASSKMGLAWGETQYF,TGTGCCAGCAGCAAAATGGGACTCGCTTGGGGAGAGACCCAGTACTTC
TRBJ2-7,-,-,TRBV15,CATSLGPGLSYEQYF,TGTGCCACCTCCTTGGGTCCGGGGCTCTCCTACGAGCAGTACTTC
TRBJ2-1,few,TRBD2,TRBV20-1,CSARASGRRNEQFF,TGCAGTGCTAGGGCTAGCGGGAGGCGAAATGAGCAGTTCTTC
TRBJ1-1,-,TRBD1,TRBV25-1,CASSDRRGRNTEAFF,TGTGCCAGCAGTGATAGAAGGGGGCGGAACACTGAAGCTTTCTTT